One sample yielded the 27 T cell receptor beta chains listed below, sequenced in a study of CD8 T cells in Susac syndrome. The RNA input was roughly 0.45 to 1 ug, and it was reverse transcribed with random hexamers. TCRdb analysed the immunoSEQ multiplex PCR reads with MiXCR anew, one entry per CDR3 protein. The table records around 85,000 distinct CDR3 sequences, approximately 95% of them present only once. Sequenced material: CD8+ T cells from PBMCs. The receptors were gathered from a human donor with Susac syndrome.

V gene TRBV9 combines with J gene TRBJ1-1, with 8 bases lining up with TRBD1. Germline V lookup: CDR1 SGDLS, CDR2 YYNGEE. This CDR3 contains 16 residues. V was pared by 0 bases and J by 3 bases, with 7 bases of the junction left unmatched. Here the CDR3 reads CASSVAGDRSDTEAFF. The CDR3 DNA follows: TGTGCCAGCAGCGTAGCTGGGGACAGGTCCGACACTGAAGCTTTCTTT.

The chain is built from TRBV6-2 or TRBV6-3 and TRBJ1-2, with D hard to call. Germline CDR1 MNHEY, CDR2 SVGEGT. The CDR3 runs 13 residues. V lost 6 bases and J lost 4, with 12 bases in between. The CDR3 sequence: CASSADGSYGYTF. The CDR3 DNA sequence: TGTGCCAGCAGCGCTGACGGGAGCTATGGCTACACCTTC.

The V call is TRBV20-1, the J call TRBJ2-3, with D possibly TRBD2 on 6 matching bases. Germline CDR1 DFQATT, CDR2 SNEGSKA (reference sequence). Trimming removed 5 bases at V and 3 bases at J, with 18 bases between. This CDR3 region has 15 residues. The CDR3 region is CSAPGEASVTDTQYF. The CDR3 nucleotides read TGCAGTGCTCCCGGCGAGGCTAGCGTTACAGATACGCAGTATTTT.

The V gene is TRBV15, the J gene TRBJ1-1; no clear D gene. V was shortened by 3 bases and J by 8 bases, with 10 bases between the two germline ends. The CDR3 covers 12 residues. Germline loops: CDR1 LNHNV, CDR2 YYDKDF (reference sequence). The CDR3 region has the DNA TGTGCCACCAGCAGCCTAGGTTTAGAAGCTTTCTTT. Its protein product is CATSSLGLEAFF. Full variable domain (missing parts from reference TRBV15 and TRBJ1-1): DAMVIQNPRYQVTQFGKPVTLSCSQTLNHNVMYWYQQKSSQAPKLLFHYYDKDFNNEADTPDNFQSRRPNTSFCFLDIRSPGLGDTAMYLCATSSLGLEAFFGQGTRLTVV.

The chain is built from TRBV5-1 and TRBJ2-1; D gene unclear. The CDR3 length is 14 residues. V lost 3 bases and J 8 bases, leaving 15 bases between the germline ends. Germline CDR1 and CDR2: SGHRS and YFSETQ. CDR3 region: CASSSGYESYEQFF. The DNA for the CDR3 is TGCGCCAGCAGCTCAGGCTATGAGAGCTATGAGCAGTTCTTC. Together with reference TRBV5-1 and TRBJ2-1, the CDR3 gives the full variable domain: KAGVTQTPRYLIKTRGQQVTLSCSPISGHRSVSWYQQTPGQGLQFLFEYFSETQRNKGNFPGRFSGRQFSNSRSEMNVSTLELGDSALYLCASSSGYESYEQFFGPGTRLTVL.

Here the CDR3 reads CASSRGGSQPQHF. CDR3 coding DNA: TGTGCCAGCAGCCGGGGGGGCAGTCAGCCCCAGCATTTT. This chain uses TRBV5-4 with TRBJ1-5; a weak D match, TRBD1 (6 bases). Trimming removed 4 bases at V and 6 bases at J, with 11 bases between. Germline lookup yields CDR1 SGHNT and CDR2 YYREEE (reference sequence). CDR3 length: 13 amino acids.

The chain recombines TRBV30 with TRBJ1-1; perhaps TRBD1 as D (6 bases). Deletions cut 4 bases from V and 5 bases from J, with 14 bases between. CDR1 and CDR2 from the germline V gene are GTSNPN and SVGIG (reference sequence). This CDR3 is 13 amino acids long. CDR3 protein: CAWNLGGETEAFF. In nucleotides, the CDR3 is TGTGCCTGGAACCTAGGGGGGGAAACTGAAGCTTTCTTT.

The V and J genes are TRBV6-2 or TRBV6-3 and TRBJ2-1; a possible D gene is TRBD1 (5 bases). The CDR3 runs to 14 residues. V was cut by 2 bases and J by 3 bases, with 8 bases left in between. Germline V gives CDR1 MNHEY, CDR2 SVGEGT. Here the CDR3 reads CASSYLDSYNEQFF. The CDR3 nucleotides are TGTGCCAGCAGTTACCTCGACAGCTACAATGAGCAGTTCTTC.

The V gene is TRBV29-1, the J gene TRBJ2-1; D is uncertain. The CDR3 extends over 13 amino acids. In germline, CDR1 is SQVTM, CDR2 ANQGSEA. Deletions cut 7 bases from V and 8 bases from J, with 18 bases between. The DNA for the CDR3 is TGCAGCGCTTCTGGGTCCCCCAGCGATGAGCAGTTCTTC. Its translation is CSASGSPSDEQFF.

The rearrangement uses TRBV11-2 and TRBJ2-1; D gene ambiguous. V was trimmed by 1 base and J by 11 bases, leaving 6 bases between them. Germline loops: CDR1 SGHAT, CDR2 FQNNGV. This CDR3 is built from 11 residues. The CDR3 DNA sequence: TGTGCCAGCAGCTTAGGGACCCAGCAGTTCTTC. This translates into CASSLGTQQFF. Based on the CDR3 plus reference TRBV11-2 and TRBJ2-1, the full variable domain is EAGVAQSPRYKIIEKRQSVAFWCNPISGHATLYWYQQILGQGPKLLIQFQNNGVVDDSQLPKDRFSAERLKGVDSTLKIQPAKLEDSAVYLCASSLGTQQFFGPGTRLTVL.

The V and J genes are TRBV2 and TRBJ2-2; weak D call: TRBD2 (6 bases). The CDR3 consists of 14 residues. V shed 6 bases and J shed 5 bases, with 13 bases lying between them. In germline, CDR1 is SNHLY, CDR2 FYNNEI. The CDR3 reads CASRGAGMTGELFF. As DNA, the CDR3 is TGTGCCAGCAGGGGAGCGGGTATGACCGGGGAGCTGTTTTTT.

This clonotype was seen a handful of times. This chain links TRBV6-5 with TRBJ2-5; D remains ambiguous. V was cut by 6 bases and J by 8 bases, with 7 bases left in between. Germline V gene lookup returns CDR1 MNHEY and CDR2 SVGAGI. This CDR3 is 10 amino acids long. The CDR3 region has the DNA TGTGCCAGCAGCGACGGTACCCAGTACTTC. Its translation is CASSDGTQYF.

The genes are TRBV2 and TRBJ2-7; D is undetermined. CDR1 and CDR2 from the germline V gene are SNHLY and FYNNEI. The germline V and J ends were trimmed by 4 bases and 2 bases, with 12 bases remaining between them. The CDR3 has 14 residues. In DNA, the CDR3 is TGTGCCAGCAGTGTCGCCAGGAGCCCCTACGAGCAGTACTTC. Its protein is CASSVARSPYEQYF.

The chain's CDR3 is CASSLSGSGYEQYF. The DNA of the CDR3 is TGTGCCAGCAGCTTAAGTGGTTCGGGCTACGAGCAGTACTTC. The chain employs TRBV11-1 and TRBJ2-7; D remains ambiguous. This CDR3 contains 14 residues. Trimming took 2 bases from V and 3 from J, leaving 11 bases between them. Germline V CDR1 and CDR2: SGHAT, FQDESV (reference sequence).

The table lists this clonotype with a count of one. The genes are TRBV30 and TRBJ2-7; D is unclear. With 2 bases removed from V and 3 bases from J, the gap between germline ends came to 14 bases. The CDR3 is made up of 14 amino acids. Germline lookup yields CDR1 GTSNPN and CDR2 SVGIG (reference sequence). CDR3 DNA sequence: TGTGCCTGGAGTCCCCAAGGAAAGGGCTACGAGCAGTACTTC. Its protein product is CAWSPQGKGYEQYF.

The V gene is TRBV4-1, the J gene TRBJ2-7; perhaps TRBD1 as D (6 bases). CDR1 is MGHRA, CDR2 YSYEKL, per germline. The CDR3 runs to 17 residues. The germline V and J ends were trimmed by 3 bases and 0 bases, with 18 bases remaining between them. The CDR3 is CASSHGGLGQISYEQYF. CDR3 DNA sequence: TGCGCCAGCAGCCACGGCGGACTGGGACAAATCTCCTACGAGCAGTACTTC.

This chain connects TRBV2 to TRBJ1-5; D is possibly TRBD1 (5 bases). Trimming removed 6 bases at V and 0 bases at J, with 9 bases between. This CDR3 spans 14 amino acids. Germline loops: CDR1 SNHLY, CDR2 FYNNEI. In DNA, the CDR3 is TGTGCCAGCAGGCCCGGGGCTAGCAATCAGCCCCAGCATTTT. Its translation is CASRPGASNQPQHF. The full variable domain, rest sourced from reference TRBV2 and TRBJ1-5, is EPEVTQTPSHQVTQMGQEVILRCVPISNHLYFYWYRQILGQKVEFLVSFYNNEISEKSEIFDDQFSVERPDGSNFTLKIRSTKLEDSAMYFCASRPGASNQPQHFGDGTRLSIL.

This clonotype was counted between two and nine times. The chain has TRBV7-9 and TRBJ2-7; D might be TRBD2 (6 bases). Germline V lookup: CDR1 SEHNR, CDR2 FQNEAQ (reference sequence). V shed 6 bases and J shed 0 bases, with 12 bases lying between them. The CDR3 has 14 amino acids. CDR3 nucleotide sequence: TGTGCCAGCAGTAGTACCGGGGGCTCCTACGAGCAGTACTTC. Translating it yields CASSSTGGSYEQYF.

DNA of the CDR3: TGTGCCAGCAGCCCGGGGGGCTTCGAGCAGTACTTC. Protein product: CASSPGGFEQYF. V and J are TRBV7-9 and TRBJ2-7, with a tentative D call TRBD2 (7 bases). Germline CDR1 and CDR2: SEHNR and FQNEAQ (reference sequence). Trimming cost V 5 bases and J 6 bases, with 11 bases left between them. This CDR3 region has 12 residues. Complete variable domain (other parts from reference TRBV7-9 and TRBJ2-7): DTGVSQNPRHKITKRGQNVTFRCDPISEHNRLYWYRQTLGQGPEFLTYFQNEAQLEKSRLLSDRFSAERPKGSFSTLEIQRTEQGDSAMYLCASSPGGFEQYFGPGTRLTVT.

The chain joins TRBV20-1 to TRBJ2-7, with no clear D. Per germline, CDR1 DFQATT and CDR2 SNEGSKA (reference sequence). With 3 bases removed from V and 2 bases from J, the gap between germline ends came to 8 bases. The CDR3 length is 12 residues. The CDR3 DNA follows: TGCAGTGCTAGGGAGATCGCCTACGAGCAGTACTTC. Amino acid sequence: CSAREIAYEQYF.

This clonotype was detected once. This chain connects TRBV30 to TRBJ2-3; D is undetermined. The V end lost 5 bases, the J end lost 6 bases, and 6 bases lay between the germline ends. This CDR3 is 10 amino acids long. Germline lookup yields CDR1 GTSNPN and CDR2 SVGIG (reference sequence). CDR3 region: CAWSVDTQYF. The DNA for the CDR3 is TGTGCCTGGTCCGTGGATACGCAGTATTTT. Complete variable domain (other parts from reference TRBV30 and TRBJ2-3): SQTIHQWPATLVQPVGSPLSLECTVEGTSNPNLYWYRQAAGRGLQLLFYSVGIGQISSEVPQNLSASRPQDRQFILSSKKLLLSDSGFYLCAWSVDTQYFGPGTRLTVL.

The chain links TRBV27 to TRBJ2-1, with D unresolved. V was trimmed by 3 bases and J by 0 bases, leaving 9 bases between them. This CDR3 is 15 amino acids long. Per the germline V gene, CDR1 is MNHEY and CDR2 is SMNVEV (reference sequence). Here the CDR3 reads CASSFSPSSYNEQFF. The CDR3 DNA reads TGTGCCAGCAGTTTTAGCCCTAGCTCCTACAATGAGCAGTTCTTC.

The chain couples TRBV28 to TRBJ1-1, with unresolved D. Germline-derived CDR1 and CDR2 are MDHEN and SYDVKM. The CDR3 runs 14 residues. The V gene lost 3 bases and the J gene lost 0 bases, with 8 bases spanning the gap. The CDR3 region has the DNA TGTGCCAGCAGTTTGCGGAGAATGAACACTGAAGCTTTCTTT. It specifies CASSLRRMNTEAFF.

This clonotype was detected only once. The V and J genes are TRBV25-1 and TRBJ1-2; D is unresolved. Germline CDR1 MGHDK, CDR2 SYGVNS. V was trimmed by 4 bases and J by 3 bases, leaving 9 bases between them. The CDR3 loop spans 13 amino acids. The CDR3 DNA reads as TGTGCCAGCAGTGGCGATAGGGACTATGGCTACACCTTC. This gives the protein CASSGDRDYGYTF.

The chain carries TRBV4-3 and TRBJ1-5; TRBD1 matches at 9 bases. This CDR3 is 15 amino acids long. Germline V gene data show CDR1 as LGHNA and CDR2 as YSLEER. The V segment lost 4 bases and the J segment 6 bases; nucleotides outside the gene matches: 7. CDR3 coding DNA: TGCGCCAGCAGCCGCGACAGGGGGGTTGGTCAGCCCCAGCATTTT. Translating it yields CASSRDRGVGQPQHF.

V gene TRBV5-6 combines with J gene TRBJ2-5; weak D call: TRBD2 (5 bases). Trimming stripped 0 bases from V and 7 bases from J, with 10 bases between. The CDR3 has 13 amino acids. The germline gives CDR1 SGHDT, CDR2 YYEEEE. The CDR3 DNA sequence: TGTGCCAGCAGCTTGGATAGCGAAGCGACCCAGTACTTC. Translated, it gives CASSLDSEATQYF.

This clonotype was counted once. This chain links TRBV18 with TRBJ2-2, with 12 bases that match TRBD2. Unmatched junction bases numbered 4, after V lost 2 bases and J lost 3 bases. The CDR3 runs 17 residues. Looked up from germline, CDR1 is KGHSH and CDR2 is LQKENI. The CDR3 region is CASSPRLAGDYTGELFF. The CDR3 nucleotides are TGTGCCAGCTCACCAAGACTAGCGGGAGACTACACCGGGGAGCTGTTTTTT.